The 13 T cell receptor beta chains below come from one sample, sequenced in a study of OX40 agonist ivuxolimab in advanced cancers. Sequencing used immunoSEQ multiplex PCR; TCRdb keeps in-frame clones, though not all of them. The table includes 95,000 to 100,000 clones, roughly 80% detected once. The sequencing used CD4+ or CD8+ T cells sorted from blood, collected in a trial of the OX40 agonist ivuxolimab. These receptors all come from an adult with an advanced solid tumor such as melanoma, head and neck, liver or kidney cancer.

V usage is TRBV5-5 and J usage is TRBJ2-7; D gene ambiguous. V lost 2 bases and J 6 bases, leaving 12 bases between the germline ends. Germline V gene sequence: CDR1 SGHKS, CDR2 YYEKEE (reference sequence). This CDR3 spans 13 amino acids. The CDR3 spells CASSFVDVGEQYF. CDR3 nucleotides: TGTGCCAGCAGCTTTGTGGACGTGGGCGAGCAGTACTTC.

CDR3 residues: CASSIGRASTEAFF. In DNA, the CDR3 is TGTGCCAGTAGTATAGGACGGGCGTCCACTGAAGCTTTCTTT. The V gene is TRBV19, the J gene TRBJ1-1, with D hard to call. The V end was cut by 1 base, the J end by 4 bases, with 10 bases between. The germline gives CDR1 LNHDA, CDR2 SQIVND (reference sequence). This CDR3 spans 14 amino acids.

The chain is built from TRBV7-3 and TRBJ2-3, with 8 nucleotides matching TRBD2. This CDR3 spans 14 amino acids. Looked up from germline, CDR1 is SGHTA and CDR2 is FQGTGA. V shed 6 bases and J 2 bases; nucleotides not matched to a gene: 4. DNA for the CDR3: TGTGCCAGCAGTCCGGGACTAGTCACAGATACGCAGTATTTT. Its protein product is CASSPGLVTDTQYF.

This chain joins TRBV6-5 and TRBJ2-3; D gene uncertain. V dropped 8 bases and J dropped 6 bases, with 9 bases sitting between them. This CDR3 spans 11 amino acids. Germline CDR1 and CDR2: MNHEY and SVGAGI. The CDR3: CASRMRDTQYF. The CDR3 coding sequence is TGTGCCAGCCGTATGCGGGATACGCAGTATTTT.

This clone was seen only once. V and J are TRBV7-3 and TRBJ2-1; TRBD2 matches at 7 bases. The V gene's germline CDR1 is SGHTA and CDR2 FQGTGA. With 0 bases clipped from V and 10 bases from J, the junction kept 9 bases outside the gene matches. This CDR3 contains 15 residues. Here the CDR3 reads CASSLTGTTGDEQFF. The DNA for the CDR3 is TGTGCCAGCAGCTTAACGGGGACTACCGGTGACGAGCAGTTCTTC.

The chain has TRBV6-6 and TRBJ2-3; D might be TRBD1 (5 bases). With 5 bases removed from V and 3 bases from J, the gap between germline ends came to 9 bases. Germline CDR1 is MNHNY and CDR2 is SVGAGI (reference sequence). This CDR3 is built from 13 residues. The CDR3 is CASSTPGTDTQYF. CDR3 DNA sequence: TGTGCCAGCAGTACTCCAGGGACAGATACGCAGTATTTT.

V is TRBV13 and J is TRBJ2-1, with TRBD2 identical over 13 bases. CDR1 and CDR2 from the germline V gene are PRHDT and FYEKMQ (reference sequence). V dropped 2 bases and J dropped 6; count of bases not matched to a gene: 4. This CDR3 is built from 16 residues. CDR3 sequence: CASSLRGLAGRNEQFF. The CDR3 DNA follows: TGTGCCAGCAGCTTACGGGGACTAGCGGGGCGCAATGAGCAGTTCTTC.

The chain carries TRBV30 and TRBJ2-4; 9 bases line up with TRBD1. CDR3 size: 14 residues. The V gene's germline CDR1 is GTSNPN and CDR2 SVGIG (reference sequence). V was clipped by 0 bases and J by 6 bases; unmatched bases: 3. The CDR3 nucleotides read TGTGCCTGGAGTGTGGGGACAGGGAGAAACATTCAGTACTTC. Amino acids: CAWSVGTGRNIQYF.

The V call is TRBV19, the J call TRBJ2-1; TRBD2 might be the D (6 bases). This CDR3 is 15 amino acids long. Trimming removed 3 bases from V and 4 bases from J, with 13 bases in between. Germline loops: CDR1 LNHDA, CDR2 SQIVND (reference sequence). The DNA for the CDR3 is TGTGCCAGTAGTATTAACAGAGGGACTTACAATGAGCAGTTCTTC. The encoded protein is CASSINRGTYNEQFF.

This sequence joins TRBV11-2 and TRBJ1-4, with no clear D. The ends were cut back, 0 bases at V and 5 bases at J, with 7 bases in the middle. The V gene's germline CDR1 is SGHAT and CDR2 FQNNGV. This CDR3 comprises 14 residues. The DNA of the CDR3 is TGTGCCAGCAGCTTAGATCGGCGGAATGAAAAACTGTTTTTT. As protein: CASSLDRRNEKLFF.

The CDR3 sequence: CASSPLRDTEAFF. The DNA of the CDR3 is TGTGCCAGCTCACCATTGAGGGACACTGAAGCTTTCTTT. J is TRBJ1-1 and V is TRBV18; D gene uncertain. V was shortened by 2 bases and J by 3 bases, with 7 bases between the two germline ends. The CDR3 covers 13 residues. The germline V gene has CDR1 KGHSH and CDR2 LQKENI.

The chain uses TRBV5-1 and TRBJ2-7; TRBD2 matches 11 bases. With 4 bases clipped from V and 2 bases from J, the junction kept 8 bases outside the gene matches. CDR3 size: 16 residues. Germline CDR1 and CDR2: SGHRS and YFSETQ. CDR3: CASSAAPGLAAYEQYF. The CDR3 DNA is TGCGCCAGCAGCGCTGCCCCGGGACTAGCGGCCTACGAGCAGTACTTC.

The J gene is TRBJ1-6, the V gene TRBV7-2; 7 bases are shared with TRBD1. This CDR3 is 14 amino acids long. V was pared by 5 bases and J by 10 bases, with 8 bases of the junction left unmatched. The V gene's germline CDR1 is SGHTA and CDR2 FQGNSA. The CDR3 nucleotides are TGTGCCAGCAGCGGTGACAGGGACCGGTCACCCCTCCACTTT. Residues: CASSGDRDRSPLHF. The whole variable domain, remainder taken from reference TRBV7-2 and TRBJ1-6, is GAGVSQSPSNKVTEKGKDVELRCDPISGHTALYWYRQSLGQGLEFLIYFQGNSAPDKSGLPSDRFSAERTGGSVSTLTIQRTQQEDSAVYLCASSGDRDRSPLHFGNGTRLTVT.